Only one count was recorded for the clone carrying this T cell receptor beta chain. Participant-given clinical history determined each cohort assignment. Two consecutive negative NP/OP PCR tests, clearance, or resolved symptoms defined Cohort 3 recovery. This entry is derived from a study of blood T cell repertoires in COVID-19. The overall study: COVID-19 samples, acute and convalescent, were from the United States, Italy and Spain. Sources were T cells, B-cell-depleted T cells, or PBMCs; the material itself was cDNA or gDNA.

Here immunoSEQ multiplex PCR was the method, and the copy in TCRdb shows in-frame clones only, minus some. The sample lists 250,000 to 300,000 clones, 75% to 95% occurring once. Unmatched junction bases numbered 16, after V lost 2 bases and J lost 0 bases. Germline V gene sequence: CDR1 LGHDT, CDR2 YNNKEL (reference sequence). The CDR3 covers 21 residues. This clonotype originated in a woman in her twenties or thirties who had recovered from COVID-19. This rearrangement joins TRBV3-1 (or the pseudogene TRBV3-2) to TRBJ2-1; 10 positions match TRBD2. Sequencing used PBMCs or T cells enriched from blood (not recorded which). CDR3 residues: CASSQFGGAGLAVSSYNEQFF. The CDR3 DNA follows: TGTGCCAGCAGCCAATTCGGAGGGGCTGGACTAGCGGTAAGCTCCTACAATGAGCAGTTCTTC.